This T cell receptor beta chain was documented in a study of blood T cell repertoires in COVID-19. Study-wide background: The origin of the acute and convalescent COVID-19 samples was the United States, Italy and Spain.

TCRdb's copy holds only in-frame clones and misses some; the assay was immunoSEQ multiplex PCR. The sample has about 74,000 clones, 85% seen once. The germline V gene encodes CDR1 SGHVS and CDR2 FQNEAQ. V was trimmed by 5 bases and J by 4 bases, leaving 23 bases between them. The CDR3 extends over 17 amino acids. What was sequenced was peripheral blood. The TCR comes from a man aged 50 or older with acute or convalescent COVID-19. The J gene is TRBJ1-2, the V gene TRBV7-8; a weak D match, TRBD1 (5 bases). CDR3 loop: CASSHLELTRTSYGYTF. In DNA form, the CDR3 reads TGTGCCAGCAGCCATCTCGAGCTGACAAGGACAAGCTATGGCTACACCTTC.